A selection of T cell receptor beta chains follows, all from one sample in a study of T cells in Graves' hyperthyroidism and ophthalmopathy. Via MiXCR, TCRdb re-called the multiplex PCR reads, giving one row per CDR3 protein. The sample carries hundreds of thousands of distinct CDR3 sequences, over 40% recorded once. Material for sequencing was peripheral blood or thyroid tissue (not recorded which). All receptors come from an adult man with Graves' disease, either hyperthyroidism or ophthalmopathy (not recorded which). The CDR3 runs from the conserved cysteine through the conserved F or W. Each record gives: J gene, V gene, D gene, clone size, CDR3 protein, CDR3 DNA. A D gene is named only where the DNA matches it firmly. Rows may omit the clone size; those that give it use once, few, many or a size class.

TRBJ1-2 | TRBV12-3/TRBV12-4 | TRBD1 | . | CASSTRGYYGYTF | TGTGCCAGCAGTACCAGGGGGTACTATGGCTACACCTTC
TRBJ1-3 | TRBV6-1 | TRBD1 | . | CASGDRGLSGNTIYF | TGTGCCAGCGGAGACAGGGGACTTTCTGGAAACACCATATATTTT
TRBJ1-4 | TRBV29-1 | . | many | CSVESLRGSREKLFF | TGCAGCGTTGAAAGCCTTAGGGGATCGCGGGAAAAACTGTTTTTT
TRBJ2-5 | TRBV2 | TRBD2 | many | CASSGTSGALQETQYF | TGTGCCAGCAGCGGCACTAGCGGGGCGCTACAAGAGACCCAGTACTTC
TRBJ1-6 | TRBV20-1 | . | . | CSALGGNSPLHF | TGCAGTGCTTTAGGTGGAAATTCACCCCTCCACTTT
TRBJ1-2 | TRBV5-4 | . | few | CASSLAVGRAGTNGYTF | TGTGCCAGCAGCTTGGCCGTAGGTCGGGCAGGGACTAATGGCTACACCTTC
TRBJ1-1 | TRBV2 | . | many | CASSDTPVPRNTEAFF | TGTGCCAGCAGTGATACGCCAGTCCCGCGGAACACTGAAGCTTTCTTT
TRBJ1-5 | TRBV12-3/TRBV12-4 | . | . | CARGDGNQPQHF | TGTGCTAGGGGGGATGGCAATCAGCCCCAGCATTTT
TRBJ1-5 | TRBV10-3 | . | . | CAISEGGMQPQHF | TGTGCCATCAGTGAGGGGGGGATGCAGCCCCAGCATTTT
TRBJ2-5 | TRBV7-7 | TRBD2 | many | CASSPSLTSGQETQYF | TGTGCTAGCAGCCCATCCCTGACTAGCGGGCAAGAGACCCAGTACTTC
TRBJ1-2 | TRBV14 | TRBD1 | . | CASSQMTGGANGYTF | TGTGCCAGCAGCCAGATGACAGGGGGCGCAAATGGCTACACCTTC
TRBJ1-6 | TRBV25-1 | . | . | CASDSGAGLNSPLHF | TGTGCCAGTGATAGCGGGGCGGGGTTGAATTCACCCCTCCACTTT
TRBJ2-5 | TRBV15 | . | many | CATSRVVGGETQYF | TGTGCCACCAGCAGAGTCGTGGGTGGCGAGACCCAGTACTTC
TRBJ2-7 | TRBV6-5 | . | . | CASSYSKQGGSEQYF | TGTGCCAGCAGTTACTCCAAGCAGGGGGGGTCCGAGCAGTACTTC